This T cell receptor (beta chain) was documented in a study of regulatory T cells in long-lasting Graves disease. Study-wide background: Recently diagnosed Graves' patients had received antithyroid drugs for under 3 months.

This CDR3 is 17 amino acids long. The trim removed 3 bases at V and 5 bases at J, leaving 8 bases unmatched. Germline V gene data show CDR1 as SGHRS and CDR2 as YFSETQ. In this sample, this clonotype turned up once. No antigen is known for it. General observations from the study: No thyroid tissue was studied; the work used peripheral blood only. Lower TCR diversity was seen in persistent Graves' patients than in newly diagnosed ones.

The TCR beta library used iRepertoire HTBI primers with Arm-PCR amplification of CDR3. TCRdb called the multiplex PCR reads again in MiXCR, with one record for every CDR3 protein. Altogether about 530,000 distinct CDR3 sequences are present, around 16% being singletons, with the ten largest covering around 25%. Regarding time point: newly diagnosed GD, antithyroid drugs for less than 3 months. PBMC RNA served as the TCR library source. This sample was also put to use in a study of T cells in Graves' hyperthyroidism and ophthalmopathy. That work contributes: The model foresaw ophthalmopathy a median about 6.5 months prior to onset.

This TCR was recovered from a woman aged 35-65 years with Graves disease. The sample in question was peripheral blood mononuclear cells (PBMCs), obtained at new diagnosis, from a patient treated with antithyroid drugs. V and J are TRBV5-1 and TRBJ2-5, with 15 bases that match TRBD2. CDR3 bases: TGCGCCAGCAGCTCCCGGACTAGCGGGGGGGCAAGTGAGACCCAGTACTTC. Translated: CASSSRTSGGASETQYF.